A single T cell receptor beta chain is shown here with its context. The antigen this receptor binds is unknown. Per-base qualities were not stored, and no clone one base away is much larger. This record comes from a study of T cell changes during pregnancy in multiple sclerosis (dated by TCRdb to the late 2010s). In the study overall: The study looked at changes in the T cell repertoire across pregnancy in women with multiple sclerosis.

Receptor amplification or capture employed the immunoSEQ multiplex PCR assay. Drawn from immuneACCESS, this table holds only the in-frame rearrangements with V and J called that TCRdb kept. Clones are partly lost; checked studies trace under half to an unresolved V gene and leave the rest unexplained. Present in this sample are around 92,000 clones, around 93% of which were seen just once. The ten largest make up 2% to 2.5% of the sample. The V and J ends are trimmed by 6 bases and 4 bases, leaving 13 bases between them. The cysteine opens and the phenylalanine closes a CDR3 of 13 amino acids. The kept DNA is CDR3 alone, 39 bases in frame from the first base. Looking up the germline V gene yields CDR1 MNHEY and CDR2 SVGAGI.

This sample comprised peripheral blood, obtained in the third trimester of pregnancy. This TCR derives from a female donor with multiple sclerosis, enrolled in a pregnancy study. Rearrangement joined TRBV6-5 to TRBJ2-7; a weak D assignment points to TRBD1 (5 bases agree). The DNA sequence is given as TGTGCCAGCAGGGAAAGGGGCGAATACGAGCAGTACTTC. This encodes CASRERGEYEQYF.